This TCR beta chain emerged from a study of T-cell memory formation after mild COVID-19. About the research overall: In these data, TCR clusters were largely donor specific. Study findings and constraints: From day 15 to 85, contracting clones were balanced between CD4 and CD8, whereas later expanders leaned toward CD4+. Contracting clones localized mainly to CM and EM when CD4+ and mainly to EMRA when CD8+.

Amplification by 5'RACE using constant-segment primers produced TCR alpha and TCR beta cDNA libraries that carried sample barcodes and UMIs. Each CDR3 protein gets one entry after TCRdb re-called the 5' RACE reads with MiXCR. The sample has roughly 370,000 distinct CDR3 sequences, around a sixth seen once; the top ten hold 20% to 25%. Per the germline V gene, CDR1 is KGHSH and CDR2 is LQKENI. This CDR3 is 15 amino acids long. The ends lost 3 bases at V and 3 bases at J; junction bases unmatched: 3. This clonotype was detected only a few times. The antigen is undetermined. The sequencing sample was made of PBMCs or a T cell subset sorted from them (not recorded which). J is TRBJ2-2 and V is TRBV18, with 8 bases fitting TRBD1. The sequence came from a man between 18 and 29 years old who had mild COVID-19 (a few samples of this study predate the infection). Cell type and time point are not known. The CDR3 loop reads CASSPDRVYTGELFF. CDR3 nucleotide sequence: TGTGCCAGCTCACCGGACAGGGTGTACACCGGGGAGCTGTTTTTT. Drawing the rest from reference TRBV18 and TRBJ2-2, the complete variable domain is NAGVMQNPRHLVRRRGQEARLRCSPMKGHSHVYWYRQLPEEGLKFMVYLQKENIIDESGMPKERFSAEFPKEGPSILRIQQVVRGDSAAYFCASSPDRVYTGELFFGEGSRLTVL.